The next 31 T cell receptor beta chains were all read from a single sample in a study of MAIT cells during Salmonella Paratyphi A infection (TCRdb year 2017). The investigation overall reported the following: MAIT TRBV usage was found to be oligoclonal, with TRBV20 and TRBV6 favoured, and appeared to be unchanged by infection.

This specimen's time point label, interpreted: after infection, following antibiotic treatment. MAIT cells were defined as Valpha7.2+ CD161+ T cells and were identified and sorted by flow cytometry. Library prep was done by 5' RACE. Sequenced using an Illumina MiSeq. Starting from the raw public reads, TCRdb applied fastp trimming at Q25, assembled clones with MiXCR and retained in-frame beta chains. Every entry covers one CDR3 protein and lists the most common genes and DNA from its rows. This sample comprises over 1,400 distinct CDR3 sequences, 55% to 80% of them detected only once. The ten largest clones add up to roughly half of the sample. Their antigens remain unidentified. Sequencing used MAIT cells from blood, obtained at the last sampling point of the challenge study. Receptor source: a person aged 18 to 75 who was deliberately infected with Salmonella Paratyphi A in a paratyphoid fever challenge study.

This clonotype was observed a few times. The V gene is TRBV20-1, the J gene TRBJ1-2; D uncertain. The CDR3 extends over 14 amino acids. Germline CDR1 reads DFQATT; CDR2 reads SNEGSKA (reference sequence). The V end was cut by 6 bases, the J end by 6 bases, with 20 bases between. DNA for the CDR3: TGCAGTGCCCCAAAAACAGCTGTCCCTGATGGCTACACCTTC. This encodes CSAPKTAVPDGYTF.

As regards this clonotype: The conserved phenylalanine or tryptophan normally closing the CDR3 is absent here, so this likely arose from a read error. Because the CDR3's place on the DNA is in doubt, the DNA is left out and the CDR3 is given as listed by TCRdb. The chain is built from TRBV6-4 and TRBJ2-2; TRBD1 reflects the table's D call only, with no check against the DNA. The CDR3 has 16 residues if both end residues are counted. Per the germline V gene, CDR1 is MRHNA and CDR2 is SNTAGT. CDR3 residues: CASSASTQGDAGERFG.

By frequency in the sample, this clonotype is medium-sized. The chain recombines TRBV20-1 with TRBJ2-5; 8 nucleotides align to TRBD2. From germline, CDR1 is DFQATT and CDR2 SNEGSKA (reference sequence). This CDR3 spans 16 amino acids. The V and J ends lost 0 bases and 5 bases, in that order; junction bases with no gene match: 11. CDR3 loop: CSARDLGGGPEETQYF. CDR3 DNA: TGCAGTGCTAGAGATCTGGGCGGGGGGCCCGAGGAGACCCAGTACTTC.

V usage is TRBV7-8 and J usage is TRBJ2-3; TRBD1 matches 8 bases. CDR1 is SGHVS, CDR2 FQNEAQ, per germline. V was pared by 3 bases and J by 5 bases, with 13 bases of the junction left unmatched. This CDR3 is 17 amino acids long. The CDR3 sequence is CASSLAQTGALVDTQYF. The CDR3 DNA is TGTGCCAGCAGCTTGGCGCAGACAGGGGCCCTCGTAGATACGCAGTATTTT.

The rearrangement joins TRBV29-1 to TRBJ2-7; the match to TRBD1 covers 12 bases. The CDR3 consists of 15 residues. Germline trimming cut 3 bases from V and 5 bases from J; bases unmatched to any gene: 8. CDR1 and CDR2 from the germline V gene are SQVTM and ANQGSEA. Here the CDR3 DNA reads TGCAGCGTTGAGGACACCGGGACAGGGGGCGACGAGCAGTACTTC. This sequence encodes CSVEDTGTGGDEQYF.

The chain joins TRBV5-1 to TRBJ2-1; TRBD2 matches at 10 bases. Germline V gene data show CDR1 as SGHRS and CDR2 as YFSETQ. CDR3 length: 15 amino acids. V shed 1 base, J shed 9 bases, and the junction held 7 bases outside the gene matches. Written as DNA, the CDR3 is TGCGCCAGCAGCTTGACTAGCGGGGCCACCGGTGAGCAGTTCTTC. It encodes CASSLTSGATGEQFF.

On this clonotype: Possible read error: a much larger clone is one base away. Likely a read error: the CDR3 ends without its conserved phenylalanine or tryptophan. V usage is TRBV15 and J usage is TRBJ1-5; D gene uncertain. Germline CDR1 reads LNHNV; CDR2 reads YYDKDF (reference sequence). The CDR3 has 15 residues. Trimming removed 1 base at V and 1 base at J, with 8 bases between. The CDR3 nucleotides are TGTGCCACCAGCAGAGTACCGGAGAGCAATCAGCCCCAGCATTTG. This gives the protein CATSRVPESNQPQHL.

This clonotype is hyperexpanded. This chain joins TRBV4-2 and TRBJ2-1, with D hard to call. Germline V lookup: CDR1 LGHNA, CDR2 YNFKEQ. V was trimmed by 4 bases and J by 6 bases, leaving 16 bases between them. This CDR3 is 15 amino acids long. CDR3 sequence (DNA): TGTGCCAGCAGCCCGGTCGGAGAGGAGTCCAATGAGCAGTTCTTC. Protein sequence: CASSPVGEESNEQFF.

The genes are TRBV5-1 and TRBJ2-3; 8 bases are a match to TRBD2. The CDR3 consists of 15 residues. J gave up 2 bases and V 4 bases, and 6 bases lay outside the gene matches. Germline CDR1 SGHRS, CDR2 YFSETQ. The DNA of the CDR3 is TGCGCCAGCAGCCATAGCGGGGCCGACACAGATACGCAGTATTTT. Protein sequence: CASSHSGADTDTQYF.

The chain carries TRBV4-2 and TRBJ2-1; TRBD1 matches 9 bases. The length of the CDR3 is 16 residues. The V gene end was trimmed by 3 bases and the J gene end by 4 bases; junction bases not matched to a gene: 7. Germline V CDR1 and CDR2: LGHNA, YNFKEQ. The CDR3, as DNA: TGTGCCAGCAGCCAGGAGGACAGGGGTGGGTACAATGAGCAGTTCTTC. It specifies CASSQEDRGGYNEQFF.

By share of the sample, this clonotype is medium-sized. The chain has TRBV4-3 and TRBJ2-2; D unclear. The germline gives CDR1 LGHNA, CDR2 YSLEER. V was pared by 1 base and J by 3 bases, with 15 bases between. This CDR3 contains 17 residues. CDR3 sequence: CASSQVMVADDTGELFF. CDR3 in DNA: TGCGCCAGCAGCCAAGTCATGGTAGCTGACGACACCGGGGAGCTGTTTTTT.

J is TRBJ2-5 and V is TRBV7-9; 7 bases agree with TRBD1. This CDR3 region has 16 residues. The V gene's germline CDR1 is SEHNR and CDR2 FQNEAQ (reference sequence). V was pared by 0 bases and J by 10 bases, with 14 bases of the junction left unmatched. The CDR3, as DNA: TGTGCCAGCAGCTTAGCCCGATCGGACCAGGGGGTCATCCAGTACTTC. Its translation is CASSLARSDQGVIQYF. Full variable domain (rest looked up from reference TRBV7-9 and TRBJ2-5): DTGVSQNPRHKITKRGQNVTFRCDPISEHNRLYWYRQTLGQGPEFLTYFQNEAQLEKSRLLSDRFSAERPKGSFSTLEIQRTEQGDSAMYLCASSLARSDQGVIQYFGPGTRLLVL.

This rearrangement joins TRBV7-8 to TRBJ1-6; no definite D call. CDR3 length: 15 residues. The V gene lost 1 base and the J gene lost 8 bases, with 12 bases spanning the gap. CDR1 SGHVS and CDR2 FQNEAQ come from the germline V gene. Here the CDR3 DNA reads TGTGCCAGCAGCTTAGTAGGTCTCGGGGATTCACCCCTCCACTTT. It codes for CASSLVGLGDSPLHF.

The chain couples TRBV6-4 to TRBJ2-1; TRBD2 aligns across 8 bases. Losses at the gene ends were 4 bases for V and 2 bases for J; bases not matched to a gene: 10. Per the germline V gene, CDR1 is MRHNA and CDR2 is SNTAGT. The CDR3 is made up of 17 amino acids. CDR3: CASSARDVTSAYNEQFF. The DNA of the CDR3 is TGTGCCAGCAGTGCTAGAGATGTGACTAGCGCCTACAATGAGCAGTTCTTC.

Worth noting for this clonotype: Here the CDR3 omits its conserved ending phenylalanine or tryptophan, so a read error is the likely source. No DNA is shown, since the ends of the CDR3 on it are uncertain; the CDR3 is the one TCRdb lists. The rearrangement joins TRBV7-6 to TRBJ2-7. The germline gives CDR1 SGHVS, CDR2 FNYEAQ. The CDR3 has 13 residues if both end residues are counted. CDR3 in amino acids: CASSLGKGTEKEG.

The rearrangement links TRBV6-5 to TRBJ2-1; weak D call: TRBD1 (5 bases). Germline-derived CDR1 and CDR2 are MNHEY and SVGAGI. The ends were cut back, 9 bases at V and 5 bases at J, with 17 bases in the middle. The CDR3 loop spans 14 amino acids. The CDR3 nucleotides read TGTGCCAGAAACGCAGGGAAATGGGACAATGAGCAGTTCTTC. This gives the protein CARNAGKWDNEQFF.

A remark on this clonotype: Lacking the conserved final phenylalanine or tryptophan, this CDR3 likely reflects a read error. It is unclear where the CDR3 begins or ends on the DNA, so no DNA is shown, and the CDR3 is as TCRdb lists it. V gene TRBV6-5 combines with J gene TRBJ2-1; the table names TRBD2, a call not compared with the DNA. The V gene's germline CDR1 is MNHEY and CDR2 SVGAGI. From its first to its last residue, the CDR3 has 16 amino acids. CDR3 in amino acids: CASSYSTDLRGKEKGG.

In DNA form, the CDR3 reads TGTGCCAGCAGCCCGGTCGGAGAGGGCAATGAGCAGTTCTTC. The encoded protein is CASSPVGEGNEQFF. The chain recombines TRBV4-2 with TRBJ2-1; the D gene is possibly TRBD2 (5 bases). The germline CDR1 and CDR2 sequences are LGHNA and YNFKEQ. This CDR3 contains 14 residues. The germline V and J ends were trimmed by 4 bases and 6 bases, with 13 bases remaining between them.

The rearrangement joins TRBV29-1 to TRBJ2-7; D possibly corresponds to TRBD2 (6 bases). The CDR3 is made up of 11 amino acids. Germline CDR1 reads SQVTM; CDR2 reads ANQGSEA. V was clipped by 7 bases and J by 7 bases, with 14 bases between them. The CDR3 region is CSAQTSREQYF. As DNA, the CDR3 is TGCAGCGCTCAGACTAGTCGGGAGCAGTACTTC.

DNA of the CDR3: TGCGCCAGCAGCCACCAGCGGGAGGGCCCTTGGGAGCAGTACTTC. It yields the protein CASSHQREGPWEQYF. The chain couples TRBV5-1 to TRBJ2-7, with TRBD2 identical over 10 bases. This CDR3 comprises 15 residues. From germline, CDR1 is SGHRS and CDR2 YFSETQ. V lost 4 bases to trimming and J lost 7 bases; unmatched junction nucleotides: 11.

CDR3 DNA: TGTGCTAGAGATCCGACTAGCGGGGGGGACACCGGGGAGCTGTTTTTT. The encoded protein is CARDPTSGGDTGELFF. The rearrangement uses TRBV6-4 and TRBJ2-2; 14 nucleotides match TRBD2. The V gene's germline CDR1 is MRHNA and CDR2 SNTAGT. This CDR3 comprises 16 residues.

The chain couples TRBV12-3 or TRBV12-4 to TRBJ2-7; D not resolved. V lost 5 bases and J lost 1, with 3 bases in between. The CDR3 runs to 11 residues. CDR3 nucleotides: TGTGCCAGCAGTCCTTCCTACGAGCAGTACTTC. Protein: CASSPSYEQYF.

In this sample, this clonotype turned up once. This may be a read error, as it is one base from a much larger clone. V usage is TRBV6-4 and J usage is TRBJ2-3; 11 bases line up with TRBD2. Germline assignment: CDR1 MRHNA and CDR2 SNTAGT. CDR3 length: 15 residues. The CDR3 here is CVSSQTSGGTDTQYF. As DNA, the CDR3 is TGTGTCAGCAGCCAAACTAGCGGGGGAACAGATACGCAGTATTTT.

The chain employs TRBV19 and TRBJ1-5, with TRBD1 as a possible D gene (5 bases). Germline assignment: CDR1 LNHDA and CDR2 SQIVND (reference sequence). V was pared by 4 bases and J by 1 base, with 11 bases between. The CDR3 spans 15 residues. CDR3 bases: TGTGCCAGTAGTAAGGAGGGGTCAAGCAATCAGCCCCAGCATTTT. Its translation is CASSKEGSSNQPQHF.

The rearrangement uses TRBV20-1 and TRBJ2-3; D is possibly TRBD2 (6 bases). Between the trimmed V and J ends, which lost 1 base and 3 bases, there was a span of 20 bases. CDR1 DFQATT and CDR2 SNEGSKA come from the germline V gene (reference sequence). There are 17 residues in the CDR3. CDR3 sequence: CSARGSGSGVGTDTQYF. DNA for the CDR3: TGCAGTGCTAGAGGTTCGGGTAGCGGAGTGGGGACAGATACGCAGTATTTT.

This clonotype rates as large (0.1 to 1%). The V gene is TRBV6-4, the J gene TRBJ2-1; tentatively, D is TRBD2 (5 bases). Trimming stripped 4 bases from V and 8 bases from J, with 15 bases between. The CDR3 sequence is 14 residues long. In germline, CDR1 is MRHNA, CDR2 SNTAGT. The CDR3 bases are TGTGCCAGCAGTGCCCTTGCCGGTAGCGATGAGCAGTTCTTC. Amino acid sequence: CASSALAGSDEQFF.

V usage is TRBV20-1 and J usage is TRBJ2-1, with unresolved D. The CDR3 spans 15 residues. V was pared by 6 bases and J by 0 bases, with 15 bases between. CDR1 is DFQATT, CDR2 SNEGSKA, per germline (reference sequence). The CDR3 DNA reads TGCAGTGCCGCACTAAGGCCCCGCTCCTACAATGAGCAGTTCTTC. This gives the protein CSAALRPRSYNEQFF.

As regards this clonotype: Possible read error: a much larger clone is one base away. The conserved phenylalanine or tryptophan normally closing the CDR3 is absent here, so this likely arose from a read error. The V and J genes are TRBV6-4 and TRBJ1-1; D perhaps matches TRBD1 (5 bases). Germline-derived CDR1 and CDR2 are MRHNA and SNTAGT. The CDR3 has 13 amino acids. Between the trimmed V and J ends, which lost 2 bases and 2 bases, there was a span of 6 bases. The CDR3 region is CASSDRDNTEAFL. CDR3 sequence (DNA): TGTGCCAGCAGTGACCGGGACAACACTGAAGCTTTCTTG.

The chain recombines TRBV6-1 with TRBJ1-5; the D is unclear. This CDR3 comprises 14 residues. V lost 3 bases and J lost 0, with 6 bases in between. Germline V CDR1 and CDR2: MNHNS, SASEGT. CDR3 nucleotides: TGTGCCAGCAGTGAGGGATATAGCAATCAGCCCCAGCATTTT. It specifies CASSEGYSNQPQHF.

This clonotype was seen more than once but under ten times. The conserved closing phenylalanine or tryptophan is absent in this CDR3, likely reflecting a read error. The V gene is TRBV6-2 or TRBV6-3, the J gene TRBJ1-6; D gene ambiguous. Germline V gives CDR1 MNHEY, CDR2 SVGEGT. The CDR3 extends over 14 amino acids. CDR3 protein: CASSADGENSPLHG. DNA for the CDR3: TGTGCCAGCAGCGCGGACGGCGAAAATTCGCCCCTCCACGGG.

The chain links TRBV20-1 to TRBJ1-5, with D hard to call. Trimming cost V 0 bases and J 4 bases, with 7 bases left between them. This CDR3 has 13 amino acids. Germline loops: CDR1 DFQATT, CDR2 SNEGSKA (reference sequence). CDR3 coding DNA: TGCAGTGCTAGAGATTCGGGAAATCAGCCCCAGCATTTT. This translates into CSARDSGNQPQHF.